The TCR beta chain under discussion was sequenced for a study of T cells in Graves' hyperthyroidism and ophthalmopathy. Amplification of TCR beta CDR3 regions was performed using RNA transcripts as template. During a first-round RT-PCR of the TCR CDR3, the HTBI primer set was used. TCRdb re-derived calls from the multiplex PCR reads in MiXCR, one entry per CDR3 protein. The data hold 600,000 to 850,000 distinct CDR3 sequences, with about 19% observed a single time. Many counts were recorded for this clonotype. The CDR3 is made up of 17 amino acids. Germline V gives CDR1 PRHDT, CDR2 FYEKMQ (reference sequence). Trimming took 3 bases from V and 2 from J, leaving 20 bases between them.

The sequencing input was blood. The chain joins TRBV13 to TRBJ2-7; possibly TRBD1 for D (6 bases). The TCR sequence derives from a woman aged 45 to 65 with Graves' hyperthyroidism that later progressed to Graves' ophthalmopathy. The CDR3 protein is CASSFKSFSDRPYEQYF. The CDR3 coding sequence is TGTGCCAGCAGCTTTAAATCATTTAGCGACAGGCCCTACGAGCAGTACTTC.